This T cell receptor (beta chain) derives from a study of cytomegalovirus exposure and HLA in healthy donors (dated by TCRdb to 2017 to 2019). General notes on the study: An earlier analysis of roughly 500 of the donors reported 250 to 300 Gb of sequence data and 117 million unique TCR beta sequences obtained from roughly 170 million T cells. An early release covering over 500 HLA-typed donors comprised around 300 gigabases of sequencing data and about 90 million unique TCR sequences. Both class I and class II loci were covered by HLA typing, at four-digit resolution. Along with the roughly 700-subject first cohort, a separate validation cohort of about 110 different subjects was used. The study aimed to test whether signatures of past pathogen exposure could be identified by cataloging public T cell receptors. All discovery cohort repertoires had been generated on a single sequencing platform. Alongside the repertoire data, information on donor age, sex, ethnicity and CMV serostatus was compiled. In a later genetic analysis, genome-wide SNP genotypes for about three fifths of the roughly 670 donors were used, and that subset was treated as a discovery cohort. Because of strong linkage in the cohort, roughly five DR-DQ haplotypes were treated as single units for association and clustering. Typing coverage varied by locus: roughly 629-640 donors for A, B, C, DRB1 and DQB1; roughly 560 for DQA1; 600 to 610 for DPA1; 450 to 480 for DPB1. Using immunosequencing, the study profiled T cell repertoires from around 670 subjects and related those repertoires to cytomegalovirus serostatus. To predict cytomegalovirus infection status, the study combined high-throughput TCR immunosequencing, statistical association of individual TCRs with disease status, and machine learning. To decide whether each TCR beta V gene segment behaved as functional or pseudogenic, an earlier analysis of some 600 of the donors relied on high-throughput TCR beta sequencing. In the later analysis, no new phenotypic data were used to find candidate immune exposures; instead, reliance was placed on TCR beta sequences and their occurrence across donors. A later analysis re-examined previously published TCR beta repertoires from roughly 650 donors and added high-resolution HLA genotyping to investigate patterns of TCR occurrence. On average, approximately 250,000 unique TCR beta nucleotide sequences were sequenced per donor among 398 genotyped donors of the cohort, with roughly 20% of those sequences being non-productive. The genetic ancestry cluster associated with self-reported Caucasian donors included 81% of the approximately 410 genotyped donors. Overall results and qualifications from the work: Most CMV-associated TCR beta chains appeared to be HLA-restricted in a later analysis, and the HLA associations seemed to be driven largely by CMV exposure. Cytomegalovirus status was reported to be diagnosed by the classifier with high specificity and sensitivity in both the original and validation cohorts. In a later analysis, TCR association rates were found to vary across HLA loci, with the most associated TCRs seen for DRB1 alleles and the fewest for HLA-C alleles. Compared with equally common non-associated chains, HLA-associated TCR beta chains in a later analysis were more clonally expanded and had lower generation probabilities. According to a later genetic analysis, donors in an Asian-associated ancestry cluster had fewer N-insertions in productive TCRs than the approximately 690-donor mean. A group of highly shared sequence variants was considered likely to be a technical artifact of the sequencing pipeline. Linkage disequilibrium might explain the correlated functional status among segregating V segments, but an unknown experimental factor could not be ruled out. Immune exposure information for the cohort was limited to CMV serostatus. In a later analysis, several top co-occurrence clusters were reported to appear linked to parvovirus B19, influenza, CMV and Epstein-Barr virus. The authors suggested that the approach could potentially be generalized to other disease states and immunological phenotypes. The study gave a list of some 150 TCR beta chains associated with cytomegalovirus. Because some donors lacked HLA typing at each locus, the association tests relied only on the typed subset. Because counts were too low, under 20 rarely observed V segments, including chromosome 9 orphons, were left out of the earlier analysis of over 550 of the donors. Sequencing depth was assumed to be roughly uniform across donors in the presence/absence analyses, though that assumption may not hold. When HLA alleles, especially DR and DQ, strongly co-occurred, TCR associations were difficult to assign to individual alleles. The 87-base-pair reads could not distinguish some IMGT-functional V segments, including TRBV6-2 and TRBV6-3, so those segments were excluded. V-gene and J-gene trimming of TCR beta chains was associated with a missense DCLRE1C variant in a later genetic analysis, and the association was replicated in an independent cohort. A few of the identified cytomegalovirus-associated TCR beta chains were confirmed in vitro to be specific for cytomegalovirus antigens. In an earlier analysis of roughly 500 of the donors, most TCR beta V segments appeared in productive rearrangements about 87% or about 30% of the time, broadly matching IMGT annotations. Most TCR sequences were observed very rarely across donors, whereas some public TCRs were present in many individuals. At a false discovery rate of 0.05, a later analysis linked 15,000 to 20,000 TCR beta sequences to specific HLA alleles. A further reported finding was that TCR beta sequences accurately predicted the HLA-A and HLA-B alleles for most subjects in the first cohort. In this cohort, only TCR beta chains were sequenced, and detectable features were limited by the absence of alpha or paired-chain data.

Comments on this clone: Its antigen is currently not known. Base qualities are missing; no much larger clone stands one base away.

V loses 3 bases at its end and J loses 4 bases; junction bases beyond the gene matches: 7. The CDR3 covers 16 residues, taking in both the cysteine and the phenylalanine. This entry keeps only the CDR3 DNA: 48 bases, framed from base 1. Taken from the germline V gene, the CDR1 and CDR2 loops are ENHRY and SYGVKD. The cohort comprised fewer than 700 healthy bone marrow donors. Cohort members were all nominally healthy when sampled, although unrecorded immune exposures were likely present. The donor was CMV seronegative and was included in the group of several hundred seronegative cohort members. A peripheral blood sample was collected from each donor, and TCR beta sequencing was performed on peripheral blood mononuclear cells. The Qiagen DNeasy Blood Extraction Kit was used to extract genomic DNA from the blood cell samples. Library prep was done by the immunoSEQ multiplex PCR assay. For the multiplex PCR, a mixture combining 60 forward primers for TCR Vbeta segments and 13 reverse primers for TCR Jbeta segments was used. The CDR3 region of rearranged TCR beta genes was amplified from genomic DNA by a multiplex PCR assay. Amplified TCR beta libraries were sequenced as 87-base-pair reads on the Illumina HiSeq System. Per the original workflow: A later analysis counted approximately 76 million unique TCR beta chains across the 550 to 750 repertoires, and roughly 10 million of these chains were shared by at least two donors. Raw reads were error-corrected and collapsed into unique sequences with a nearest-neighbor algorithm that merged closely related sequences to remove PCR and sequencing errors. V, D and J gene segments were assigned by aligning CDR3 sequences to IMGT reference sequences. For a sequence to be retained, a match of at least six nucleotides to both a V gene segment and a J gene segment was required. A rearrangement counted as productive if the CDR3 had no stop codons and remained in frame with V and J, and every other rearrangement counted as non-productive. CDR3 was defined according to IMGT convention as the region running from the second conserved V-encoded cysteine to the conserved J-encoded phenylalanine. In an earlier analysis of more than 550 of the donors, sequences lacking an unambiguous match to a single V gene segment were excluded. An earlier analysis of several hundred of the donors called V segments functional above 56.7% productive rearrangements and segregating when the between-donor standard deviation exceeded 5%. A statistical classification framework was developed to diagnose cytomegalovirus status using the catalog of TCR beta chain sequences. In a later analysis, V and J genes were assigned by comparing TCR nucleotide sequences against IMGT/GENE-DB human TR gene sequences. A later analysis assigned CDR3 sequences and most-parsimonious VDJ recombination scenarios with the TCRdist pipeline. In a later analysis, every TCR beta chain was defined by the combination of its CDR3 amino acid sequence and its V-gene family, and reads without a unique V-gene family were dropped. A later analysis removed several hundred highly shared, low-generation-probability nucleotide sequences to deal with suspected cross-contamination and a sequencing artifact. For each public chain, a later analysis derived a clonal expansion index from normalized ranks of inferred template counts within each repertoire. In a later analysis, generation probabilities were computed using a VDJ recombination model fitted to out-of-frame rearrangements, and the results were checked against IGoR. In a later analysis, TCR-TCR, TCR-HLA and TCR-CMV co-occurrence was scored with hypergeometric tests, and a repertoire-size bias correction was applied to TCR pairs. In a later analysis, false discovery rates were estimated by permuting HLA or CMV assignments 20 times. In a later analysis, co-occurring TCRs were grouped with DBSCAN, and TCRdist sequence similarity was added when clustering was performed within HLA-allele-positive subsets. Repertoires with fewer than 30,000 or more than 120,000 public chains, plus five repertoires with anomalous nucleotide sharing, were excluded from co-occurrence clustering. The table was pulled from immuneACCESS by TCRdb, which kept in-frame rearrangements only. Such tables lose some clones; where checked, under half of the loss comes from unresolved V genes, and the rest has no known cause. V, J and clone size are taken as reported in that table, and D and trimming were inferred from the DNA itself. This sample comprises about 150,000 clones, 70% to 80% of them detected only once. The ten largest account for about 2.2% of the sample.

This chain is built from TRBV10-3 and TRBJ2-5, with 11 bases in between that match TRBD2. This TCR was recovered from a man between 25 and 39 years old in good health and CMV-seronegative. Material: PBMCs. The bases are TGTGCCATCAGTGACATAGCGGGAGGGGCTGGAGAGACCCAGTACTTC. This yields the protein CAISDIAGGAGETQYF.